This TCR beta chain was profiled in a study of T-cell reconstitution after alpha-beta-depleted transplantation in children. Using unique molecular identifiers, the investigators prepared the TCRbeta library. MiXCR, applied by TCRdb to the PCR reads, yields one record per CDR3 protein. The table has about 400,000 distinct CDR3 sequences, 13% seen once. This CDR3 contains 16 residues. The V segment lost 5 bases and the J segment 0 bases; nucleotides outside the gene matches: 8. The receptor's source is a human donor who donated a stem cell graft to a child with Fanconi anemia. This chain links TRBV12-3 or TRBV12-4 with TRBJ1-1; 8 nucleotides match TRBD1. Sequences were derived from PBMCs, sampled from the stem cell graft. The CDR3 reads CASSPTGGRVNTEAFF. Here the CDR3 DNA reads TGTGCCAGCAGTCCCACAGGGGGGAGGGTGAACACTGAAGCTTTCTTT.